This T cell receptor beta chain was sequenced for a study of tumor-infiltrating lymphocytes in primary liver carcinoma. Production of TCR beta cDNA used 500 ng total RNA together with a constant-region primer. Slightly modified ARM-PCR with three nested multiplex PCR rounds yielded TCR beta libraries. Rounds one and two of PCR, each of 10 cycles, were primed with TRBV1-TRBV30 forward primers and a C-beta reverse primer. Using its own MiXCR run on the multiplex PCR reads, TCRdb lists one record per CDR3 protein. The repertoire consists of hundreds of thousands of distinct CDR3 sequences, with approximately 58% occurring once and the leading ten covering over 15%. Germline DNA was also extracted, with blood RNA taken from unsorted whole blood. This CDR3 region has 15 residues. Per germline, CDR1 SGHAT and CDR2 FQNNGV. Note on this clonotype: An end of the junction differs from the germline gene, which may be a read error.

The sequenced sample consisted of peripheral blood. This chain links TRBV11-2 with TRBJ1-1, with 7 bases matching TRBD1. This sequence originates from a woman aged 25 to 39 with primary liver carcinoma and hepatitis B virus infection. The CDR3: CASSSYPTGETEAIF. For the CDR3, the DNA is TGTGCCAGCAGCTCTTATCCTACAGGGGAGACTGAAGCTATCTTT.